Shown below are 25 T cell receptor beta chains from a single sample sequenced in a study of cytomegalovirus exposure and HLA in healthy donors. 60 Vbeta and 13 Jbeta primers were used in PCR. Clones were sequenced by immunoSEQ multiplex PCR, and TCRdb holds only the in-frame ones, with some missing. This table has approximately 130,000 clones, just over 70% appearing once. Sample: PBMCs. The receptors were gathered from a woman aged 55-70 years in good health and CMV-seropositive.

This chain links TRBV13 with TRBJ2-3; D might be TRBD2 (7 bases). The ends were cut back, 5 bases at V and 0 bases at J, with 21 bases in the middle. The CDR3 is 18 amino acids. The germline V gene has CDR1 PRHDT and CDR2 FYEKMQ (reference sequence). Here the CDR3 reads CASSLKRGGSPSTDTQYF. The CDR3 DNA reads as TGTGCCAGCAGCCTAAAAAGGGGGGGATCCCCGAGCACAGATACGCAGTATTTT.

The genes are TRBV5-5 and TRBJ1-2, with D hard to call. The V end was cut by 1 base, the J end by 4 bases, with 8 bases between. The CDR3 is 13 amino acids. Per the germline V gene, CDR1 is SGHKS and CDR2 is YYEKEE (reference sequence). Written as DNA, the CDR3 is TGTGCCAGCAGCTTGAGGCAGGCCTATGGCTACACCTTC. It codes for CASSLRQAYGYTF.

This chain joins TRBV2 and TRBJ2-7; the D is unclear. The length of the CDR3 is 11 residues. Trimming removed 4 bases at V and 4 bases at J, with 5 bases between. The V gene's germline CDR1 is SNHLY and CDR2 FYNNEI. The CDR3 sequence: CASSVSYEQYF. CDR3 nucleotide sequence: TGTGCCAGCAGTGTGAGTTACGAGCAGTACTTC.

V and J are TRBV6-5 and TRBJ1-1; maybe TRBD1 (5 bases). V gave up 6 bases and J gave up 2 bases, with 13 bases separating them. The CDR3 contains 14 residues. Germline values: CDR1 MNHEY, CDR2 SVGAGI. The DNA of the CDR3 is TGTGCCAGCAGACCCGGGACTTCTAACACTGAAGCTTTCTTT. It is translated as CASRPGTSNTEAFF.

In this sample, this clone turned up a few times. The chain employs TRBV18 and TRBJ2-5, with 7 bases matching TRBD1. The CDR3 has 14 residues. Germline V gene data show CDR1 as KGHSH and CDR2 as LQKENI. J gave up 5 bases and V 3 bases, and 6 bases lay outside the gene matches. The CDR3 loop is CASSPLDRVETQYF. The CDR3, as DNA: TGTGCCAGCTCACCGCTCGACAGGGTTGAGACCCAGTACTTC.

The V gene is TRBV9, the J gene TRBJ1-2; a possible D gene is TRBD1 (5 bases). CDR3 length: 14 residues. V was trimmed by 5 bases and J by 8 bases, leaving 19 bases between them. Germline loops: CDR1 SGDLS, CDR2 YYNGEE. The DNA of the CDR3 is TGTGCCAGCAGTGACCCTTTACAGGCAAAGGGCTACACCTTC. Translated, it gives CASSDPLQAKGYTF. Drawing the rest from reference TRBV9 and TRBJ1-2, the complete variable domain is DSGVTQTPKHLITATGQRVTLRCSPRSGDLSVYWYQQSLDQGLQFLIQYYNGEERAKGNILERFSAQQFPDLHSELNLSSLELGDSALYFCASSDPLQAKGYTFGSGTRLTVV.

The chain combines TRBV7-3 with TRBJ1-3; a possible D gene is TRBD1 (6 bases). Per the germline V gene, CDR1 is SGHTA and CDR2 is FQGTGA. V was clipped by 0 bases and J by 4 bases, with 7 bases between them. The CDR3 covers 14 residues. The CDR3: CASSLTGAGNTIYF. DNA for the CDR3: TGTGCCAGCAGCTTAACGGGGGCCGGAAACACCATATATTTT. The full variable domain, completed using reference TRBV7-3 and TRBJ1-3, is GAGVSQTPSNKVTEKGKYVELRCDPISGHTALYWYRQSLGQGPEFLIYFQGTGAADDSGLPNDRFFAVRPEGSVSTLKIQRTERGDSAVYLCASSLTGAGNTIYFGEGSWLTVV.

The J gene is TRBJ2-1, the V gene TRBV4-1; 8 positions match TRBD2. The V segment lost 0 bases and the J segment 4 bases; nucleotides outside the gene matches: 5. This CDR3 region has 16 residues. Germline CDR1 MGHRA, CDR2 YSYEKL. CDR3 region: CASSQDGSGAYNEQFF. The CDR3 DNA is TGCGCCAGCAGCCAAGATGGTAGCGGGGCTTACAATGAGCAGTTCTTC.

The V gene is TRBV7-8, the J gene TRBJ1-2; no clear D gene. The V gene's germline CDR1 is SGHVS and CDR2 FQNEAQ. The CDR3 extends over 11 amino acids. V lost 4 bases and J lost 7, with 7 bases in between. Here the CDR3 reads CASSSFVGYTF. CDR3 nucleotide sequence: TGTGCCAGCAGCTCTTTTGTTGGCTACACCTTC.

The chain uses TRBV4-1 and TRBJ2-3; 8 nucleotides line up with TRBD1. Germline V gives CDR1 MGHRA, CDR2 YSYEKL. V gave up 3 bases and J gave up 4 bases; unmatched junction bases: 12. This CDR3 comprises 17 residues. CDR3 residues: CASSQDTGPGGPDTQYF. CDR3 coding DNA: TGCGCCAGCAGCCAGGACACCGGGCCAGGGGGCCCAGATACGCAGTATTTT.

The chain joins TRBV6-6 to TRBJ2-5; 9 bases agree with TRBD2. CDR1 and CDR2 from the germline V gene are MNHNY and SVGAGI (reference sequence). The CDR3 runs to 16 residues. Trimming cost V 6 bases and J 1 base; bases outside gene matches: 9. CDR3 protein: CASSSPRLAVQETQYF. Written as DNA, the CDR3 is TGTGCCAGCAGCTCTCCTCGACTAGCGGTCCAAGAGACCCAGTACTTC.

This clone was recorded only once. The V and J genes are TRBV29-1 and TRBJ2-5, with 9 nucleotides matching TRBD2. CDR1 SQVTM and CDR2 ANQGSEA come from the germline V gene. Trimming removed 5 bases from V and 1 base from J; junction bases left unmatched: 2. The CDR3 is 13 residues long. The CDR3 coding sequence is TGCAGCGTTTCGCGGGGGGGCCAAGAGACCCAGTACTTC. It yields the protein CSVSRGGQETQYF.

This sequence joins TRBV7-9 and TRBJ1-3; D is perhaps TRBD1 (5 bases). Trimming took 8 bases from V and 0 from J, leaving 14 bases between them. The CDR3 length is 15 residues. Germline CDR1 reads SEHNR; CDR2 reads FQNEAQ (reference sequence). CDR3 region: CASLPRALSGNTIYF. The CDR3 DNA sequence: TGTGCCAGCCTACCCAGGGCCCTCTCTGGAAACACCATATATTTT.

The V and J genes are TRBV5-1 and TRBJ2-2; D is perhaps TRBD2 (6 bases). The V and J ends lost 6 bases and 4 bases respectively, with 16 bases between them. In germline, CDR1 is SGHRS, CDR2 YFSETQ. CDR3 length: 15 residues. The CDR3 loop reads CASTYAAGSTGELFF. The DNA for the CDR3 is TGCGCCAGCACCTACGCGGCGGGGTCCACCGGGGAGCTGTTTTTT. The entire variable domain, with the rest obtained from reference TRBV5-1 and TRBJ2-2, is as follows: KAGVTQTPRYLIKTRGQQVTLSCSPISGHRSVSWYQQTPGQGLQFLFEYFSETQRNKGNFPGRFSGRQFSNSRSEMNVSTLELGDSALYLCASTYAAGSTGELFFGEGSRLTVL.

The CDR3 DNA is TGTGCCAGTAGCCCCGGGAGTAGGGGTAACACCATATATTTT. This sequence encodes CASSPGSRGNTIYF. V is TRBV19 and J is TRBJ1-3; a possible D gene is TRBD1 (5 bases). The germline gives CDR1 LNHDA, CDR2 SQIVND (reference sequence). Trimming removed 6 bases from V and 7 bases from J, with 16 bases in between. This CDR3 has 14 residues.

As to this clone: An end of the junction does not agree with germline; a read error may underlie this. This sample includes further DNA sequences coding for the same CDR3. This sequence joins TRBV5-1 and TRBJ2-3, with 8 bases lining up with TRBD1. CDR1 SGHRS and CDR2 YFSETQ come from the germline V gene. The CDR3 is 13 residues long. The CDR3 coding sequence is TGCGCCAGCAGCTACGGACAGGGCATGAGCACGGACTTT. Protein: CASSYGQGMSTDF.

The rearrangement joins TRBV5-4 to TRBJ2-7; 11 bases align to TRBD2. The CDR3 spans 15 residues. V lost 1 base, J lost 6 bases, and 6 bases stayed unmatched. Germline CDR1 SGHNT, CDR2 YYREEE (reference sequence). The DNA of the CDR3 is TGTGCCAGCAGCTTGTTAGCGGGGGGGCTGTCCGAGCAGTACTTC. Translation: CASSLLAGGLSEQYF. Full variable domain (remainder filled in from reference TRBV5-4 and TRBJ2-7): ETGVTQSPTHLIKTRGQQVTLRCSSQSGHNTVSWYQQALGQGPQFIFQYYREEENGRGNFPPRFSGLQFPNYSSELNVNALELDDSALYLCASSLLAGGLSEQYFGPGTRLTVT.

The chain couples TRBV14 to TRBJ1-2, with D perhaps matching TRBD1 (5 bases). This CDR3 is 16 amino acids long. Trimming left V 1 base short and J 4 bases short, with 16 bases between. Germline V gene data show CDR1 as SGHDN and CDR2 as FVKESK. The CDR3 is CASSQGRGGTRYGYTF. The DNA of the CDR3 is TGTGCCAGCAGCCAAGGGCGGGGGGGAACACGCTATGGCTACACCTTC. Combining the CDR3 with reference TRBV14 and TRBJ1-2 gives the whole variable domain EAGVTQFPSHSVIEKGQTVTLRCDPISGHDNLYWYRRVMGKEIKFLLHFVKESKQDESGMPNNRFLAERTGGTYSTLKVQPAELEDSGVYFCASSQGRGGTRYGYTFGSGTRLTVV.

The chain uses TRBV5-6 and TRBJ1-6, with TRBD1 matching 7 bases. J lost 6 bases, V lost 1 base, and 4 bases had no gene match. The CDR3 consists of 15 residues. In germline, CDR1 is SGHDT, CDR2 YYEEEE. The CDR3 sequence: CASSLRGGGNSPLHF. CDR3 nucleotide sequence: TGTGCCAGCAGCTTGAGAGGGGGCGGTAATTCACCCCTCCACTTT.

This chain uses TRBV11-2 with TRBJ2-7, with D possibly TRBD1 on 6 matching bases. Between the trimmed V and J ends, which lost 4 bases and 6 bases, there was a span of 25 bases. CDR3 size: 17 residues. The V gene's germline CDR1 is SGHAT and CDR2 FQNNGV. CDR3 region: CASSCWGPSGGPCEQYF. In nucleotides, the CDR3 is TGTGCCAGCAGCTGCTGGGGGCCCTCCGGTGGACCCTGCGAGCAGTACTTC.

CDR3: CASSILYTGELFF. Written as DNA, the CDR3 is TGTGCCAGTAGTATACTCTACACCGGGGAGCTGTTTTTT. The chain links TRBV19 to TRBJ2-2; D not certain. Germline lookup yields CDR1 LNHDA and CDR2 SQIVND (reference sequence). V was shortened by 2 bases and J by 3 bases, with 4 bases between the two germline ends. The CDR3 totals 13 residues.

The chain uses TRBV5-1 and TRBJ2-4; 7 bases agree with TRBD1. The CDR3 is 14 residues long. CDR1 SGHRS and CDR2 YFSETQ come from the germline V gene. V trimming: 0 bases; J trimming: 6 bases; junction bases outside the gene matches: 3. The CDR3 coding sequence is TGCGCCAGCAGCTTGGGACAGGGCGCAAACATTCAGTACTTC. Its translation: CASSLGQGANIQYF.

CDR3 region: CASSSTGYNEQFF. CDR3 coding DNA: TGCGCCAGCAGCTCCACAGGTTACAATGAGCAGTTCTTC. J is TRBJ2-1 and V is TRBV5-1; maybe TRBD1 (5 bases). V was clipped by 3 bases and J by 4 bases, with 8 bases between them. The CDR3 spans 13 residues. CDR1 and CDR2 (germline): SGHRS, YFSETQ.

The chain uses TRBV11-2 and TRBJ2-1, with D possibly matching TRBD2 (5 bases). V gave up 5 bases and J gave up 0 bases, with 14 bases separating them. The CDR3 contains 16 residues. Germline V lookup: CDR1 SGHAT, CDR2 FQNNGV. CDR3 sequence reads: CASSPSGLNSYNEQFF. The CDR3 coding sequence is TGTGCCAGCAGCCCTTCGGGGTTAAACTCCTACAATGAGCAGTTCTTC.

Of note for this clone: A junction boundary mismatches the germline segment, possibly from a read error. The chain recombines TRBV7-9 with TRBJ1-6; D is perhaps TRBD1 (5 bases). CDR1 and CDR2 (germline): SEHNR, FQNEAQ (reference sequence). The CDR3 spans 14 residues. CDR3 coding DNA: TGTTCCAGCAGTCAGGGATCCAATAATTCACCCCTCCACTTT. Its protein is CSSSQGSNNSPLHF.